This section outlines one TCR beta chain sequence together with its context. The antigen remains undetermined. This specimen comes from a study of shared clonotypes between healthy human individuals. Study-wide background: A couple of women and a few men aged 18 to 49 made up the donors. Per-donor plates numbered three CD4 naive, three CD4 memory, two CD8 naive and one CD8 memory.

Germline V gene lookup returns CDR1 SGHTA and CDR2 FQGNSA. Losses at the gene ends were 5 bases for V and 12 bases for J; bases not matched to a gene: 7. The CDR3 runs to 12 residues. Clones were read by immunoSEQ multiplex PCR, and TCRdb kept only the in-frame ones, dropping some. The repertoire includes 2,500,000 or so clones, 85% to 95% of them detected once, and approximately 0.39% sits in the top ten. Study results and caveats: Estimated clonotype richness was generally higher in naive than memory subsets. Shared clonotypes across all four donors exceeded non-shared ones in generation probability.

Sequences were obtained from naive CD4+ T cells from PBMCs. Subset specified: CD45RA+ positively selected. This chain uses TRBV7-2 with TRBJ2-1; 7 bases are shared with TRBD2. This sequence was found in a man younger than 35 in good health. Some clones in this sample may be carry-over from other donors' samples. CDR3 protein: CASSKYGLGQFF. Written as DNA, the CDR3 is TGTGCCAGCAGCAAATATGGACTAGGGCAGTTCTTC.